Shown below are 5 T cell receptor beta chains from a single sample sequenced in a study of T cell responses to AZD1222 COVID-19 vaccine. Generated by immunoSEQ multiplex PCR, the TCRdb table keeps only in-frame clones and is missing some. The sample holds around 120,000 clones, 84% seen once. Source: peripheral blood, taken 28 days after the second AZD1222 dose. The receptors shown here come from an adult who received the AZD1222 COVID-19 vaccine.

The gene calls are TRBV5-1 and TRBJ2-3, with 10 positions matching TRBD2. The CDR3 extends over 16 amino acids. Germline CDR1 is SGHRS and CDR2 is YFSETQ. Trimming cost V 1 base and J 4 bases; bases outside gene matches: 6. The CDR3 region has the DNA TGCGCCAGCAGCTTGTCGCCTAGCGGGGGCGCAGATACGCAGTATTTT. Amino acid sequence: CASSLSPSGGADTQYF. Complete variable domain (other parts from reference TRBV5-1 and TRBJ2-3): KAGVTQTPRYLIKTRGQQVTLSCSPISGHRSVSWYQQTPGQGLQFLFEYFSETQRNKGNFPGRFSGRQFSNSRSEMNVSTLELGDSALYLCASSLSPSGGADTQYFGPGTRLTVL.

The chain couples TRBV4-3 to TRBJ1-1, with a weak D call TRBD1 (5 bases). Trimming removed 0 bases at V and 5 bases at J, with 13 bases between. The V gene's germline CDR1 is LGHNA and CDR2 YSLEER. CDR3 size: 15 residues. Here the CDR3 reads CASSQDSGPETEAFF. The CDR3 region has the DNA TGCGCCAGCAGCCAAGATTCGGGACCCGAAACTGAAGCTTTCTTT.

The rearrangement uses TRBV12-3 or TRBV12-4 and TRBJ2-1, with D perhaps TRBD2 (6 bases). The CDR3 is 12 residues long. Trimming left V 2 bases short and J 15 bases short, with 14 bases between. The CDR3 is CASSLMGDLWFF. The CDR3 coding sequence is TGTGCCAGCAGTTTAATGGGGGACTTGTGGTTCTTC.

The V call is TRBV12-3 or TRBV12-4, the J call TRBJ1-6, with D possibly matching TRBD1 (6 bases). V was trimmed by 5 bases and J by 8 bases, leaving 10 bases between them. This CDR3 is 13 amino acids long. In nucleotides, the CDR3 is TGTGCCAGCAGTCTGACAGGTTATTCACCCCTCCACTTT. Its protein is CASSLTGYSPLHF.

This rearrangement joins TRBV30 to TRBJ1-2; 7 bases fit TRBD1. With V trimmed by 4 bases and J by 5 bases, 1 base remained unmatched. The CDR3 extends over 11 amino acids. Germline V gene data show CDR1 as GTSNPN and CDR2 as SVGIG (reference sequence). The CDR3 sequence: CAWTGGYGYTF. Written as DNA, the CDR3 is TGTGCCTGGACAGGGGGATATGGCTACACCTTC. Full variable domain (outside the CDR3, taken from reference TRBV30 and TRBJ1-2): SQTIHQWPATLVQPVGSPLSLECTVEGTSNPNLYWYRQAAGRGLQLLFYSVGIGQISSEVPQNLSASRPQDRQFILSSKKLLLSDSGFYLCAWTGGYGYTFGSGTRLTVV.